Below, 9 T cell receptor beta chains from the same sample are listed, as sequenced in a study of control samples from healthy donors and cancer patients. Measured with immunoSEQ multiplex PCR; TCRdb has only the in-frame clones, and not every one. The sample contains approximately 170,000 clones, about nine tenths of which appear only once. The sequencing input was blood. These receptors came from a woman aged 25 to 39 in good health.

The rearrangement links TRBV18 to TRBJ2-1; TRBD1 might be the D (6 bases). Germline CDR1 and CDR2: KGHSH and LQKENI. This CDR3 region has 16 residues. The germline V and J ends were trimmed by 1 base and 3 bases, with 13 bases remaining between them. In DNA form, the CDR3 reads TGTGCCAGCTCACCACTCGGGACACGGGGCTACAATGAGCAGTTCTTC. This translates into CASSPLGTRGYNEQFF.

This rearrangement joins TRBV4-2 to TRBJ1-1, with 7 bases lining up with TRBD1. With 0 bases clipped from V and 1 base from J, the junction kept 5 bases outside the gene matches. The V gene's germline CDR1 is LGHNA and CDR2 YNFKEQ. The CDR3 runs to 16 residues. The CDR3 bases are TGTGCCAGCAGCCAAGAGTTTGCAGGGGGGAACACTGAAGCTTTCTTT. It is translated as CASSQEFAGGNTEAFF.

V usage is TRBV6-1 and J usage is TRBJ1-2; a weak D match, TRBD1 (5 bases). This CDR3 is 12 amino acids long. V shed 2 bases and J shed 4 bases, with 5 bases lying between them. The germline V gene has CDR1 MNHNS and CDR2 SASEGT. This chain's CDR3 is CASSEQGYGYTF. The CDR3, as DNA: TGTGCCAGCAGTGAACAGGGCTATGGCTACACCTTC.

The chain uses TRBV4-1 and TRBJ2-2, with D perhaps TRBD1 (6 bases). The V gene lost 6 bases and the J gene lost 0 bases, with 8 bases spanning the gap. Germline CDR1 and CDR2: MGHRA and YSYEKL. The CDR3 loop spans 14 amino acids. CDR3 region: CASRDRTNTGELFF. For the CDR3, the DNA is TGCGCCAGCAGAGACAGGACGAACACCGGGGAGCTGTTTTTT.

The chain links TRBV19 to TRBJ2-2; 13 bases align to TRBD2. The V and J ends lost 6 bases and 6 bases, in that order; junction bases with no gene match: 4. The length of the CDR3 is 15 residues. From germline, CDR1 is LNHDA and CDR2 SQIVND (reference sequence). CDR3 nucleotide sequence: TGTGCCAGTAGAAGGACTAGCGGGAGCCCCGGGGAGCTGTTTTTT. It is translated as CASRRTSGSPGELFF. The entire variable domain, with the rest obtained from reference TRBV19 and TRBJ2-2, is as follows: DGGITQSPKYLFRKEGQNVTLSCEQNLNHDAMYWYRQDPGQGLRLIYYSQIVNDFQKGDIAEGYSVSREKKESFPLTVTSAQKNPTAFYLCASRRTSGSPGELFFGEGSRLTVL.

The CDR3 DNA reads TGTGCCAGCAGCTTAATGGGGGGAACTGAAGCTTTCTTT. It is translated as CASSLMGGTEAFF. This sequence joins TRBV7-3 and TRBJ1-1, with D possibly matching TRBD1 (5 bases). V gave up 1 base and J gave up 5 bases, with 8 bases separating them. Per germline, CDR1 SGHTA and CDR2 FQGTGA. The CDR3 consists of 13 residues.

The CDR3 spells CASSLRENTGELFF. CDR3 sequence (DNA): TGTGCCAGCAGTTTACGGGAGAACACCGGGGAGCTGTTTTTT. This chain joins TRBV6-2 or TRBV6-3 and TRBJ2-2, with a possible D match to TRBD2 (5 bases). Trimming cost V 4 bases and J 1 base, with 7 bases left between them. CDR3 length equals 14 residues. The germline gives CDR1 MNHEY, CDR2 SVGEGT.

V usage is TRBV9 and J usage is TRBJ1-1, with a tentative D call TRBD1 (5 bases). Per the germline V gene, CDR1 is SGDLS and CDR2 is YYNGEE. The V end lost 0 bases, the J end lost 4 bases, and 10 bases lay between the germline ends. The CDR3 consists of 14 residues. The CDR3 is CASSVVPGGTEAFF. The CDR3 nucleotides are TGTGCCAGCAGCGTAGTTCCGGGGGGCACTGAAGCTTTCTTT.

The chain joins TRBV19 to TRBJ1-5; weak D call: TRBD1 (6 bases). V lost 6 bases to trimming and J lost 3 bases, with 9 bases between them. This CDR3 comprises 13 residues. Germline V CDR1 and CDR2: LNHDA, SQIVND (reference sequence). The CDR3 nucleotides are TGTGCCAGTAGGGGACATTACAATCAGCCCCAGCATTTT. Its protein is CASRGHYNQPQHF.